The 14 T cell receptor beta chains below all came from one sample that was sequenced in a study of T cells in localized non-small cell lung cancer. Clones were sequenced by immunoSEQ multiplex PCR, and TCRdb holds only the in-frame ones, with some missing. The data contain approximately 150,000 clones, about 89% of them singletons. This specimen was peripheral blood, taken before any cancer treatment. These receptors were obtained from a female donor older than 55 with stage I lung adenocarcinoma.

The genes are TRBV5-4 and TRBJ2-2, with TRBD2 matching over 7 bases. CDR3 length: 14 amino acids. The germline gives CDR1 SGHNT, CDR2 YYREEE (reference sequence). Unmatched junction bases numbered 3, after V lost 2 bases and J lost 5 bases. The CDR3 is CASSFRGGTGELFF. In DNA, the CDR3 is TGTGCCAGCAGCTTTAGGGGAGGGACCGGGGAGCTGTTTTTT. Looking up the rest from reference TRBV5-4 and TRBJ2-2 gives the full variable domain: ETGVTQSPTHLIKTRGQQVTLRCSSQSGHNTVSWYQQALGQGPQFIFQYYREEENGRGNFPPRFSGLQFPNYSSELNVNALELDDSALYLCASSFRGGTGELFFGEGSRLTVL.

The chain combines TRBV5-1 with TRBJ1-4, with D possibly TRBD1 on 6 matching bases. V was cut by 3 bases and J by 8 bases, with 17 bases left in between. From germline, CDR1 is SGHRS and CDR2 YFSETQ. The CDR3 covers 15 residues. For the CDR3, the DNA is TGCGCCAGCAGCTCCGGAGGAGGGGGAGGAGAAAAACTGTTTTTT. This translates into CASSSGGGGGEKLFF.

This clone was observed a few times. The chain carries TRBV19 and TRBJ1-5; D not resolved. Germline V gene lookup returns CDR1 LNHDA and CDR2 SQIVND (reference sequence). This CDR3 is 15 amino acids long. V was shortened by 3 bases and J by 4 bases, with 13 bases between the two germline ends. For the CDR3, the DNA is TGTGCCAGTAGTATGGCAGGCGTCACGAATCAGCCCCAGCATTTT. Translated: CASSMAGVTNQPQHF.

The chain couples TRBV5-1 to TRBJ2-1, with TRBD2 identical over 13 bases. The CDR3 sequence is 15 residues long. J lost 8 bases, V lost 3 bases, and 5 bases had no gene match. CDR1 and CDR2 (germline): SGHRS, YFSETQ. The chain's CDR3 is CASSSGLAGVYEQFF. CDR3 bases: TGCGCCAGCAGCTCCGGACTAGCGGGAGTATATGAGCAGTTCTTC. The entire variable domain, with the rest obtained from reference TRBV5-1 and TRBJ2-1, is as follows: KAGVTQTPRYLIKTRGQQVTLSCSPISGHRSVSWYQQTPGQGLQFLFEYFSETQRNKGNFPGRFSGRQFSNSRSEMNVSTLELGDSALYLCASSSGLAGVYEQFFGPGTRLTVL.

This clone was picked up a small number of times. Written as DNA, the CDR3 is TGTGCCAGCTCACCGTCATTGAGTGAAGCTTTCTTT. Protein product: CASSPSLSEAFF. V and J are TRBV18 and TRBJ1-1; unclear D gene. The CDR3 sequence is 12 residues long. V was clipped by 3 bases and J by 7 bases, with 9 bases between them. Per the germline V gene, CDR1 is KGHSH and CDR2 is LQKENI.

In its sample, this clone was seen once. V is TRBV7-6 and J is TRBJ2-1; the D gene could be TRBD1 or TRBD2 (6 bases each). The CDR3 loop spans 13 amino acids. The germline V gene encodes CDR1 SGHVS and CDR2 FNYEAQ. V was trimmed by 3 bases and J by 9 bases, leaving 12 bases between them. The CDR3 loop is CASSLQGGGEQFF. The DNA for the CDR3 is TGTGCCAGCAGCTTGCAAGGAGGGGGTGAGCAGTTCTTC. Combining the CDR3 with reference TRBV7-6 and TRBJ2-1 gives the whole variable domain GAGVSQSPRYKVTKRGQDVALRCDPISGHVSLYWYRQALGQGPEFLTYFNYEAQQDKSGLPNDRFSAERPEGSISTLTIQRTEQRDSAMYRCASSLQGGGEQFFGPGTRLTVL.

The V call is TRBV10-1, the J call TRBJ2-7; D is ambiguous. V was clipped by 0 bases and J by 5 bases, with 5 bases between them. CDR3 length equals 12 residues. CDR1 is WNHNN and CDR2 is SYGVQD in the germline V gene (reference sequence). The CDR3 bases are TGCGCCAGCAGTGAGTCGAAAAACGAGCAGTACTTC. As protein: CASSESKNEQYF.

The chain links TRBV2 to TRBJ1-2, with D maybe TRBD1 (5 bases). This CDR3 comprises 11 residues. Germline V gene lookup returns CDR1 SNHLY and CDR2 FYNNEI. The V end was cut by 5 bases, the J end by 5 bases, with 6 bases between. CDR3 loop: CASSRGYGYTF. CDR3 in DNA: TGTGCCAGCAGTCGGGGGTATGGCTACACCTTC.

This rearrangement joins TRBV11-3 to TRBJ2-2; 10 bases match TRBD1. With V trimmed by 5 bases and J by 2 bases, 11 bases remained unmatched. The CDR3 totals 18 residues. Looked up from germline, CDR1 is SGHNT and CDR2 is YENEEA. The CDR3 loop is CASSRENRDRGNTGELFF. CDR3 in DNA: TGTGCCAGCAGCCGAGAAAACCGGGACAGGGGTAACACCGGGGAGCTGTTTTTT.

The chain recombines TRBV11-3 with TRBJ2-7; D is possibly TRBD1 (5 bases). V shed 0 bases and J shed 3 bases, with 9 bases lying between them. Germline V gives CDR1 SGHNT, CDR2 YENEEA. The CDR3 has 14 amino acids. CDR3 coding DNA: TGTGCCAGCAGCTTAGATGCCGACAGCTACGAGCAGTACTTC. Protein: CASSLDADSYEQYF.

The chain links TRBV16 to TRBJ2-1; D not resolved. The V end lost 2 bases, the J end lost 6 bases, and 5 bases lay between the germline ends. CDR1 and CDR2 (germline): KGHSY, FQNENV. The CDR3 spans 12 residues. CDR3 residues: CASSQLLNEQFF. CDR3 sequence (DNA): TGTGCCAGCAGCCAACTCCTCAATGAGCAGTTCTTC.

The V and J genes are TRBV6-1 and TRBJ2-7; D possibly corresponds to TRBD1 (6 bases). The CDR3 runs to 15 residues. Germline assignment: CDR1 MNHNS and CDR2 SASEGT. Deletions cut 6 bases from V and 3 bases from J, with 18 bases between. The CDR3 here is CASSPSTRTVYEQYF. CDR3 sequence (DNA): TGTGCCAGCAGCCCTTCCACCCGGACAGTCTACGAGCAGTACTTC.

The V call is TRBV6-6, the J call TRBJ1-2; D perhaps matches TRBD1 (5 bases). V shed 7 bases and J shed 8 bases, with 20 bases lying between them. Per the germline V gene, CDR1 is MNHNY and CDR2 is SVGAGI (reference sequence). The CDR3 sequence is 14 residues long. CDR3 nucleotides: TGTGCCAGCATCAGTCCGGCAGGGCTGTTGGGCTACACCTTC. Its protein is CASISPAGLLGYTF.

This chain connects TRBV18 to TRBJ1-4, with D maybe TRBD1 (6 bases). The V gene's germline CDR1 is KGHSH and CDR2 LQKENI. The CDR3 has 15 residues. Trimming took off 3 bases at V and 0 bases at J, with 8 bases between the two ends. CDR3 residues: CASSPTGTTNEKLFF. The DNA for the CDR3 is TGTGCCAGCTCACCCACAGGGACAACTAATGAAAAACTGTTTTTT.